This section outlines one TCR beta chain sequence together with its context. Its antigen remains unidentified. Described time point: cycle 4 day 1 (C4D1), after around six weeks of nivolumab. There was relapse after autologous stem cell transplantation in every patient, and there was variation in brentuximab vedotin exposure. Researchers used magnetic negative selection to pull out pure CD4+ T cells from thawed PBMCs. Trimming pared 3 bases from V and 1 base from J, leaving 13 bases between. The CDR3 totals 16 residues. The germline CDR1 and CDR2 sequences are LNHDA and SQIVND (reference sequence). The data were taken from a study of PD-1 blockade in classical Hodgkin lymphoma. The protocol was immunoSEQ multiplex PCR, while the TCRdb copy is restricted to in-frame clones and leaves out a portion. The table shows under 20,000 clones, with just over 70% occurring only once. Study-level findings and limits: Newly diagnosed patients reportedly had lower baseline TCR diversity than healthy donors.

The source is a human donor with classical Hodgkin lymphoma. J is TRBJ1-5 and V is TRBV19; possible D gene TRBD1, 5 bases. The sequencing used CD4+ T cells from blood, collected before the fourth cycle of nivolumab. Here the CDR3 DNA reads TGTGCCAGTAGTATTAGGAGGGGCCTAAGCAATCAGCCCCAGCATTTT. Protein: CASSIRRGLSNQPQHF. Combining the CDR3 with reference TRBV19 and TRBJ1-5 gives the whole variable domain DGGITQSPKYLFRKEGQNVTLSCEQNLNHDAMYWYRQDPGQGLRLIYYSQIVNDFQKGDIAEGYSVSREKKESFPLTVTSAQKNPTAFYLCASSIRRGLSNQPQHFGDGTRLSIL.